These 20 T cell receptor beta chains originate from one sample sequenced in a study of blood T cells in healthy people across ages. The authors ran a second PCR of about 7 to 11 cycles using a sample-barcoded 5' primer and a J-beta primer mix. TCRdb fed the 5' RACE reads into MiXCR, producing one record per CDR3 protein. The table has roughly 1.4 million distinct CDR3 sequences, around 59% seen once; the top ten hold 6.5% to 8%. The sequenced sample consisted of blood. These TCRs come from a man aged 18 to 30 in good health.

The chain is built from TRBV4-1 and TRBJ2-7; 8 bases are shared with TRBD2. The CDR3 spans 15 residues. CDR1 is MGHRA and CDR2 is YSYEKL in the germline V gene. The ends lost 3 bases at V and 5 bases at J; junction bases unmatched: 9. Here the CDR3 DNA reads TGCGCCAGCAGCCAGGAGGCCCGGGAGGGTAACGAGCAGTACTTC. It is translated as CASSQEAREGNEQYF.

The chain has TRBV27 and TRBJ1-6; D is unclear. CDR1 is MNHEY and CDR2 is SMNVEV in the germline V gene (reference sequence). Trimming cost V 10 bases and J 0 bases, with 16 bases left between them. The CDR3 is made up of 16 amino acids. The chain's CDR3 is CATHGRESSYNSPLHF. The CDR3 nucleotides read TGTGCCACCCATGGCCGGGAGAGCTCCTATAATTCACCCCTCCACTTT.

CDR3 protein: CASSLRTTKNIQYF. CDR3 DNA sequence: TGTGCCAGCAGTTTAAGGACAACCAAAAACATTCAGTACTTC. The chain recombines TRBV28 with TRBJ2-4; perhaps TRBD1 as D (5 bases). The CDR3 length is 14 residues. Germline V gene data show CDR1 as MDHEN and CDR2 as SYDVKM. Trimming pared 2 bases from V and 2 bases from J, leaving 7 bases between.

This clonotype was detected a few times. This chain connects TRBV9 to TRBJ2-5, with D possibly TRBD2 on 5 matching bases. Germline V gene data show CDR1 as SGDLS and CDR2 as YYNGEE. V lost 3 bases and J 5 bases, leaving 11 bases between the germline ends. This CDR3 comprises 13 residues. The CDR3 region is CASSAGLIETQYF. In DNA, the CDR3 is TGTGCCAGCAGCGCCGGACTTATCGAGACCCAGTACTTC.

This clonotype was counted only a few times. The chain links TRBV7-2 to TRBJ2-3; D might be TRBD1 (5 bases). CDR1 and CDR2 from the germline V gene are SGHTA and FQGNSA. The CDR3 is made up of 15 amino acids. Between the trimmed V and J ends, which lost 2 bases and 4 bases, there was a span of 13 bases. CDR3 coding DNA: TGTGCCAGCAGCTTACGGGCAGGGTGGGCAGATACGCAGTATTTT. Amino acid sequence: CASSLRAGWADTQYF. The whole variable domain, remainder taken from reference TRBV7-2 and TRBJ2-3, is GAGVSQSPSNKVTEKGKDVELRCDPISGHTALYWYRQSLGQGLEFLIYFQGNSAPDKSGLPSDRFSAERTGGSVSTLTIQRTQQEDSAVYLCASSLRAGWADTQYFGPGTRLTVL.

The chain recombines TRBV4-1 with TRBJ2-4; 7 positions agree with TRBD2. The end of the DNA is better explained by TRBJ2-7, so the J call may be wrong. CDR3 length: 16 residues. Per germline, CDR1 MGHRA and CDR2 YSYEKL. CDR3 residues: CASSQADWTRENEQYF. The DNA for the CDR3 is TGCGCCAGCAGCCAAGCGGACTGGACTAGAGAGAACGAGCAGTACTTC.

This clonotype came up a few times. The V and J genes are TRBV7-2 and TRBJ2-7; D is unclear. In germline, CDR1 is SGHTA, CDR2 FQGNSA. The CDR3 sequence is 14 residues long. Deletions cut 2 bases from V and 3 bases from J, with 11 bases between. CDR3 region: CASSLTGTLYEQYF. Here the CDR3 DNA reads TGTGCCAGCAGCTTAACCGGCACTCTCTACGAGCAGTACTTC.

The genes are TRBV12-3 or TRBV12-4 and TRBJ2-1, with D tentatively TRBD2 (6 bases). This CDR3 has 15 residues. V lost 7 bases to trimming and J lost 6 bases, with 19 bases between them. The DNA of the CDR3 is TGTGCCAGCACCACTAGCTCGGGAGATGGCAATGAGCAGTTCTTC. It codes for CASTTSSGDGNEQFF.

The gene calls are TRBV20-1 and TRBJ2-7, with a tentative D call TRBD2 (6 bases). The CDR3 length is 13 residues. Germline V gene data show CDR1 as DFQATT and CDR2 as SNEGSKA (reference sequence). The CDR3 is CRAGGVDSYEQYF. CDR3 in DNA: TGCAGAGCCGGAGGGGTTGACTCCTACGAGCAGTACTTC.

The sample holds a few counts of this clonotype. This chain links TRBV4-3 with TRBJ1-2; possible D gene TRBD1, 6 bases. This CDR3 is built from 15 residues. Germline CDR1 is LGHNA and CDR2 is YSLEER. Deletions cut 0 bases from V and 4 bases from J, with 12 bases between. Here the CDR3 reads CASSQDNRDGYGYTF. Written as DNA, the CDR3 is TGCGCCAGCAGCCAAGACAACAGGGATGGCTATGGCTACACCTTC.

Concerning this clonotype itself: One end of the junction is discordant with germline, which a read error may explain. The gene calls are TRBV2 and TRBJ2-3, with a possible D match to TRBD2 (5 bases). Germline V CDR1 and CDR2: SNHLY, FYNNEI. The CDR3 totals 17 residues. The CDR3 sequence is CASSSGRTGPSTDSQYF. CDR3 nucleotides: TGTGCCAGCAGTTCCGGACGGACTGGACCTAGCACAGATTCGCAGTATTTT.

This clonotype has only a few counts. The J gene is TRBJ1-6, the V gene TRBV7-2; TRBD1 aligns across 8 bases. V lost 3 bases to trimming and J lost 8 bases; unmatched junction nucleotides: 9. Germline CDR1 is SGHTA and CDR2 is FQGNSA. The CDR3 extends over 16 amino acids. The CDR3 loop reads CASSFKTGATDSPLHF. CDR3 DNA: TGTGCCAGCAGCTTTAAGACAGGGGCCACGGATTCACCCCTCCACTTT. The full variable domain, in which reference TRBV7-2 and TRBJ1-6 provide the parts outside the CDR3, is GAGVSQSPSNKVTEKGKDVELRCDPISGHTALYWYRQSLGQGLEFLIYFQGNSAPDKSGLPSDRFSAERTGGSVSTLTIQRTQQEDSAVYLCASSFKTGATDSPLHFGNGTRLTVT.

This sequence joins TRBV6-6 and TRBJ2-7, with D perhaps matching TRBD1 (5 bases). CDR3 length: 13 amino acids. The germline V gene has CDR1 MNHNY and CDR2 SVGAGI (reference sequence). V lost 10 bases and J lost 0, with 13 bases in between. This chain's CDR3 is CATIDRTSYEQYF. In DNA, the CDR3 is TGTGCCACTATAGACAGAACCTCCTACGAGCAGTACTTC.

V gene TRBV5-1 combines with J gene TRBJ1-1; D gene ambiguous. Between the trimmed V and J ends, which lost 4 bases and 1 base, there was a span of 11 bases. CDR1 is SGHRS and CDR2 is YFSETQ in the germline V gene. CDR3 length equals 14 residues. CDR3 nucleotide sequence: TGCGCCAGCAGCCTACAGAGTCGGAACACTGAAGCTTTCTTT. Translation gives CASSLQSRNTEAFF.

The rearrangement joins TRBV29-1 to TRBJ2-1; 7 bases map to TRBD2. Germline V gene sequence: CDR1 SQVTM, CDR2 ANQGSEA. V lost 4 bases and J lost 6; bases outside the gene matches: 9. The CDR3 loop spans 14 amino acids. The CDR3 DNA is TGCAGCGTTGTTCCGGGACTACAGGCCAATGAGCAGTTCTTC. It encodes CSVVPGLQANEQFF.

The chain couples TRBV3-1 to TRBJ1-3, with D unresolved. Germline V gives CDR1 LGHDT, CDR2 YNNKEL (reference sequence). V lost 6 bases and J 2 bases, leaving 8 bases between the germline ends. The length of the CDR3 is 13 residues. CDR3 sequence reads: CASSPQTGNTIYF. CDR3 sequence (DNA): TGTGCCAGCAGTCCCCAGACTGGAAACACCATATATTTT.

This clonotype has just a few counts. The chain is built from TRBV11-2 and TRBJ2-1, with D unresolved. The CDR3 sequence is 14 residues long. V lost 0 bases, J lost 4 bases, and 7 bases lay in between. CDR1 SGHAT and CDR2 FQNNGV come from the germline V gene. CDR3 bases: TGTGCCAGCAGCTTAGATCCAGTTTACAATGAGCAGTTCTTC. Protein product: CASSLDPVYNEQFF.

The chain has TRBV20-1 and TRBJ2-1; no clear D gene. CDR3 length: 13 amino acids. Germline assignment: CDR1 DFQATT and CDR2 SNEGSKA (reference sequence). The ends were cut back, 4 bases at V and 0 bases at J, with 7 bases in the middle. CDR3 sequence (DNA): TGCAGTGCTAATCGGGTCTCCTACAATGAGCAGTTCTTC. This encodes CSANRVSYNEQFF.

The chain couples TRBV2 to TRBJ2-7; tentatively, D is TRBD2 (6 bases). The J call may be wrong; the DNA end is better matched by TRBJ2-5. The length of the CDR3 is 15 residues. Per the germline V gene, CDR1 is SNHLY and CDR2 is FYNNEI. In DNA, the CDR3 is TGTGCCAGCAGTGTAAGACGGGAGTTTGACGAGACCCAGTACTTC. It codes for CASSVRREFDETQYF.

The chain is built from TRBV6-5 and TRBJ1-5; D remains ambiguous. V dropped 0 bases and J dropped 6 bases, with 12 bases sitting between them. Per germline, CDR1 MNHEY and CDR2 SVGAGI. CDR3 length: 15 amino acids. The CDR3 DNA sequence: TGTGCCAGCAGTTACTCCGGGGAGGGCGGTCAGCCCCAGCATTTT. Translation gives CASSYSGEGGQPQHF.